A selection of T cell receptor beta chains follows, all from one sample in a study of T cells in tuberculosis. Libraries were prepared by immunoSEQ multiplex PCR; TCRdb keeps only in-frame clonotypes and omits some of them. Here the sample spans roughly 35,000 clones, over 90% being singletons. The specimen sequenced was PBMCs. Source of these receptors: a donor aged 10-30 years with latent tuberculosis or without tuberculosis infection. Both conserved end residues are part of each CDR3. D genes are given only for firm matches. Rows give clone size only sometimes, using once, few, many, or a class for an expanded clone.

v_call	j_call	clone_size	d_call	cdr3_aa	cdr3_nt
TRBV7-6	TRBJ2-3	NA	TRBD1	CASRDRGESTDTQYF	TGTGCCAGCAGGGACAGGGGGGAAAGCACAGATACGCAGTATTTT
TRBV4-1	TRBJ2-7	NA	TRBD1	CASSLNRDSSYEQYF	TGCGCCAGCAGCCTAAACCGGGACAGCTCCTACGAGCAGTACTTC
TRBV6-1	TRBJ1-1	NA	NA	CASSESGAGGEAFF	TGTGCCAGCAGTGAATCAGGGGCAGGTGGTGAAGCTTTCTTT
TRBV7-2	TRBJ2-7	NA	NA	CASSFTRAEQYF	TGTGCCAGCAGCTTCACTAGGGCCGAGCAGTACTTC
TRBV9	TRBJ1-2	NA	TRBD1	CASSGERTGGYGYTF	TGTGCCAGCAGCGGAGAACGGACAGGGGGGTATGGCTACACCTTC
TRBV2	TRBJ2-6	NA	NA	CASSGPGVQAGANVLTF	TGTGCCAGCAGTGGCCCGGGAGTTCAGGCTGGGGCCAACGTCCTGACTTTC
TRBV27	TRBJ2-1	NA	NA	CASSKSYNEQFF	TGTGCCAGCAGTAAATCATACAATGAGCAGTTCTTC
TRBV29-1	TRBJ2-4	NA	NA	CSVWGGTSRNIQYF	TGCAGCGTTTGGGGGGGGACAAGTCGAAACATTCAGTACTTC
TRBV10-3	TRBJ2-3	NA	TRBD2	CAIDRGGGTDTQYF	TGTGCCATTGATCGGGGGGGAGGCACAGATACGCAGTATTTT
TRBV6-4	TRBJ2-2	NA	NA	CASSPGTGPTGELFF	TGTGCCAGCAGCCCCGGGACTGGCCCGACCGGGGAGCTGTTTTTT
TRBV19	TRBJ1-5	NA	NA	CASRPDGGSHQPQHF	TGTGCCAGTAGACCCGACGGGGGTAGCCATCAGCCCCAGCATTTT
TRBV27	TRBJ1-6	NA	NA	CASNRRDGSNSPLHF	TGTGCCAGCAATCGAAGGGACGGGAGTAATTCACCCCTCCACTTT
TRBV9	TRBJ1-2	NA	TRBD1	CASSEAGQGGGYTF	TGTGCCAGCAGCGAAGCAGGACAGGGCGGTGGCTACACCTTC
TRBV7-3	TRBJ2-3	NA	NA	CASSYEDSDTQYF	TGTGCCAGCAGCTATGAGGATTCAGATACGCAGTATTTT
TRBV7-2	TRBJ2-7	NA	TRBD1	CASSPPRGDRVDEQYF	TGTGCCAGCAGCCCCCCCCGAGGGGACAGGGTGGACGAGCAGTACTTC
TRBV2	TRBJ1-2	NA	NA	CASSGTVFDGYTF	TGTGCCAGCAGTGGGACAGTTTTCGATGGCTACACCTTC
TRBV6-1	TRBJ1-3	NA	NA	CASSELFGAHVGNTIYF	TGTGCCAGCAGTGAACTTTTCGGTGCCCATGTGGGAAACACCATATATTTT
TRBV29-1	TRBJ2-3	NA	NA	CSGWPSSTDTQYF	TGCAGCGGCTGGCCCTCTAGCACAGATACGCAGTATTTT
TRBV9	TRBJ2-1	NA	NA	CASSSGGTVSNEQFF	TGTGCCAGCAGCTCAGGCGGGACCGTGTCTAATGAGCAGTTCTTC
TRBV11-2	TRBJ2-7	NA	TRBD1	CASSSQGYEQYF	TGTGCCAGCAGCTCACAGGGGTACGAGCAGTACTTC
TRBV4-1	TRBJ2-1	NA	NA	CASSQDWDSVEQFF	TGCGCCAGCAGCCAAGACTGGGATAGCGTTGAGCAGTTCTTC
TRBV4-1	TRBJ1-2	NA	TRBD1	CASSQGGTGGVDGYTF	TGCGCCAGCAGCCAAGGGGGGACAGGGGGGGTCGATGGCTACACCTTC
TRBV29-1	TRBJ2-2	NA	TRBD1	CSVELRTGVWPGELFF	TGCAGCGTTGAACTTAGGACAGGGGTTTGGCCCGGGGAGCTGTTTTTT
TRBV21-1	TRBJ1-2	few	NA	CASSRRRGARGNGGYTF	TGTGCCAGCAGCCGACGACGGGGAGCCCGAGGGAATGGAGGCTACACCTTC
TRBV5-4	TRBJ2-7	NA	NA	CAPMRVPRRGTYEQYF	TGTGCCCCTATGAGGGTCCCCCGAAGGGGGACCTACGAGCAGTACTTC
TRBV7-6	TRBJ2-3	NA	NA	CASSLNAPPDTQYF	TGTGCCAGCAGCCTAAACGCACCCCCAGATACGCAGTATTTT
TRBV15	TRBJ2-1	NA	NA	CATSRARTVINEQFF	TGTGCCACCAGCAGAGCCAGGACAGTTATTAATGAGCAGTTCTTC
TRBV5-6	TRBJ2-2	NA	NA	CASSPTPFSRGSTGELFF	TGTGCCAGCAGCCCTACCCCATTTTCCCGGGGGAGCACCGGGGAGCTGTTTTTT
TRBV10-3	TRBJ1-6	NA	TRBD1	CAISEDRVGSPLHF	TGTGCCATCAGTGAGGACAGGGTAGGATCACCCCTCCACTTT
TRBV7-2	TRBJ2-3	NA	TRBD1	CASSLRQGKINTDTQYF	TGTGCCAGCAGCCTACGACAGGGCAAGATCAACACAGATACGCAGTATTTT
TRBV6-1	TRBJ2-7	NA	NA	CASPSEAGGSYEQYF	TGTGCCAGCCCCTCCGAGGCTGGAGGATCCTACGAGCAGTACTTC
TRBV7-2	TRBJ1-6	NA	NA	CASSGKADRGNSPLHF	TGTGCCAGCAGCGGCAAGGCGGATCGGGGTAATTCACCCCTCCACTTT
TRBV27	TRBJ2-7	once	TRBD2	CASSLGLAGGPSPYEQYF	TGTGCCAGCAGTCTGGGACTAGCGGGGGGGCCTAGTCCCTACGAGCAGTACTTC
TRBV7-9	TRBJ2-1	NA	TRBD2	CASSSPFRGTSSYNEQFF	TGTGCCAGCAGCTCCCCCTTCCGCGGGACTAGCTCTTACAATGAGCAGTTCTTC
TRBV15	TRBJ1-4	NA	NA	CAISGWRALNEKLFF	TGTGCCATCTCTGGGTGGCGGGCCCTCAATGAAAAACTGTTTTTT
TRBV7-9	TRBJ2-2	once	TRBD2	CASRRETSGGFLTGELFF	TGTGCCAGCAGACGCGAAACTAGCGGGGGTTTTCTAACCGGGGAGCTGTTTTTT
TRBV11-3	TRBJ1-2	NA	TRBD1	CATRTGDDHRYGYTF	TGTGCCACCCGGACAGGAGACGACCACCGATATGGCTACACCTTC
TRBV11-2	TRBJ1-2	NA	NA	CASSSTSPAESNYGYTF	TGTGCCAGCAGCTCAACCTCCCCGGCGGAATCTAACTATGGCTACACCTTC
TRBV5-5	TRBJ2-1	once	NA	CASSSGTPLNEQFF	TGTGCCAGCAGTTCCGGGACTCCTCTCAATGAGCAGTTCTTC
TRBV28	TRBJ2-2	NA	TRBD1	CASSRQGPVTGELFF	TGTGCCAGCAGCCGACAGGGGCCGGTCACCGGGGAGCTGTTTTTT
TRBV7-3	TRBJ2-3	NA	NA	CASSPVSGTDTQYF	TGTGCCAGCAGCCCCGTGTCAGGGACAGATACGCAGTATTTT
TRBV7-2	TRBJ1-1	NA	NA	CASSWASRKLNTEAFF	TGTGCCAGCAGCTGGGCCTCCAGGAAACTGAACACTGAAGCTTTCTTT
TRBV7-6	TRBJ2-1	NA	TRBD1	CASSPMRQGVWYEQFF	TGTGCCAGCAGCCCAATGCGGCAGGGGGTCTGGTATGAGCAGTTCTTC
TRBV19	TRBJ2-7	NA	NA	CASSIARGEYEQYF	TGTGCCAGTAGTATCGCCAGGGGGGAATACGAGCAGTACTTC
TRBV5-6	TRBJ2-2	NA	TRBD2	CASSFETSGGATGELFF	TGTGCCAGCAGCTTCGAGACTAGCGGGGGGGCGACCGGGGAGCTGTTTTTT
TRBV4-3	TRBJ1-1	NA	NA	CASSLRLNTEAFF	TGCGCCAGCAGCCTCAGGTTGAACACTGAAGCTTTCTTT
TRBV2	TRBJ1-6	NA	TRBD1	CASRGTVNSPLHF	TGTGCCAGCAGGGGGACAGTTAATTCACCCCTCCACTTT
TRBV10-2	TRBJ2-3	NA	TRBD2	CASLGLAGVHTSTDTQYF	TGCGCCAGCCTGGGACTAGCGGGGGTGCATACTAGCACAGATACGCAGTATTTT
TRBV30	TRBJ2-7	NA	NA	CAWRARAKGVEQYF	TGTGCCTGGAGGGCTAGGGCAAAAGGGGTCGAGCAGTACTTC
TRBV6-5	TRBJ1-6	NA	NA	CASSYSKRSPLHF	TGTGCCAGCAGTTACTCAAAGCGGTCACCCCTCCACTTT
TRBV5-6	TRBJ2-3	NA	NA	CASSIGQIPNTDTQYF	TGTGCCAGCAGCATCGGACAGATACCCAACACAGATACGCAGTATTTT
TRBV15	TRBJ1-1	NA	NA	CATSKQAENTEAFF	TGTGCCACCAGTAAGCAGGCTGAGAACACTGAAGCTTTCTTT
TRBV27	TRBJ1-4	NA	NA	CASSPHPPERRLFF	TGTGCCAGCAGTCCCCACCCCCCGGAGCGGCGACTGTTTTTT
TRBV19	TRBJ1-3	NA	NA	CASSIGGRISGNTIYF	TGTGCCAGTAGTATCGGCGGCCGAATCTCTGGAAACACCATATATTTT
TRBV2	TRBJ1-5	NA	NA	CASRLRQPQHF	TGTGCCAGTAGACTACGGCAGCCCCAGCATTTT
TRBV4-1	TRBJ1-2	NA	NA	CASSQPTANNYGYTF	TGCGCCAGCAGCCAACCGACAGCTAATAACTATGGCTACACCTTC
TRBV6-6	TRBJ2-7	NA	NA	CASSYSRQGSSYEQYF	TGTGCCAGCAGTTACTCGAGGCAGGGTTCATCCTACGAGCAGTACTTC